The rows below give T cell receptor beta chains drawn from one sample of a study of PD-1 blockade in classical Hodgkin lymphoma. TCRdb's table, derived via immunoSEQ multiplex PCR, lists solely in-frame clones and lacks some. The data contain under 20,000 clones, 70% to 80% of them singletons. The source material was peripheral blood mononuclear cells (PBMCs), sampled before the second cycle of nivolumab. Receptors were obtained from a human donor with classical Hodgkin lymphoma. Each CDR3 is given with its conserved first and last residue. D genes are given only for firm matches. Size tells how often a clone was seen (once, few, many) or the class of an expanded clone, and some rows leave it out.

CASSLAGTEYTGELFF | TGTGCCAGCAGTCTGGCCGGGACAGAATACACCGGGGAGCTGTTTTTT | TRBJ2-2 | TRBV27 | - | TRBD1 | 16
CASRGREKLYEQYF | TGTGCCAGCCGGGGTCGGGAGAAACTCTACGAGCAGTACTTC | TRBJ2-7 | TRBV5-6 | once | - | 14
CASSLEGYEQYF | TGCGCCAGCAGCTTGGAGGGCTACGAGCAGTACTTC | TRBJ2-7 | TRBV5-1 | - | - | 12
CASSLGTGPEETQYF | TGTGCCAGCAGCTTAGGAACGGGTCCAGAAGAGACCCAGTACTTC | TRBJ2-5 | TRBV11-1 | - | - | 15
CASSVGGHTSSYEQYF | TGTGCCAGCAGCGTAGGCGGACACACGAGCTCCTACGAGCAGTACTTC | TRBJ2-7 | TRBV9 | once | - | 16
CAISEAKGTKPYEQYF | TGTGCCATCAGTGAGGCGAAGGGGACAAAACCCTACGAGCAGTACTTC | TRBJ2-7 | TRBV10-3 | - | - | 16
CARSPHPEAFF | TGTGCCAGAAGCCCCCACCCTGAAGCTTTCTTT | TRBJ1-1 | TRBV5-3 | - | - | 11
CASSYNREQYF | TGTGCCAGCAGCTATAATCGCGAGCAGTACTTC | TRBJ2-7 | TRBV7-2 | - | - | 11
CASSTTGGEVRNSPLHF | TGTGCCAGTAGTACCACAGGGGGCGAAGTGCGAAATTCACCCCTCCACTTT | TRBJ1-6 | TRBV19 | - | TRBD1 | 17
CASSLMWLAGETQYF | TGTGCCAGCAGCTTAATGTGGTTAGCGGGCGAGACCCAGTACTTC | TRBJ2-5 | TRBV7-2 | - | TRBD2 | 15
CASSREGRPTDGYTF | TGCGCCAGCAGCCGAGAAGGGAGACCAACGGATGGCTACACCTTC | TRBJ1-2 | TRBV4-3 | - | - | 15
CASNKGQGGGYNEQFF | TGCGCCAGCAACAAGGGACAGGGCGGAGGATACAATGAGCAGTTCTTC | TRBJ2-1 | TRBV5-1 | - | TRBD1 | 16
CASSVNTGTEYNEQFF | TGTGCCAGCAGCGTCAACACCGGGACAGAATACAATGAGCAGTTCTTC | TRBJ2-1 | TRBV9 | - | TRBD1 | 16
CASSLADRGTEAFF | TGTGCCAGCAGCTTGGCAGACAGGGGGACTGAAGCTTTCTTT | TRBJ1-1 | TRBV5-4 | - | TRBD1 | 14
CAWSVPASGANVLTF | TGTGCCTGGAGTGTGCCAGCCTCTGGGGCCAACGTCCTGACTTTC | TRBJ2-6 | TRBV30 | - | - | 15
CASRESWGASYNEQFF | TGCGCCAGCCGAGAATCCTGGGGGGCGAGTTACAATGAGCAGTTCTTC | TRBJ2-1 | TRBV10-2 | - | - | 16
CASSLAYSGANVLTF | TGTGCCAGCAGCTTGGCATACTCTGGGGCCAACGTCCTGACTTTC | TRBJ2-6 | TRBV5-8 | - | - | 15
CASSQWLGADTQYF | TGCGCCAGCAGCCAGTGGCTAGGGGCAGATACGCAGTATTTT | TRBJ2-3 | TRBV4-3 | once | - | 14
CASSPLDRGNQPQHF | TGTGCCAGCAGTCCACTCGACAGGGGCAATCAGCCCCAGCATTTT | TRBJ1-5 | TRBV27 | - | TRBD1 | 15
CASRRPGANTEAFF | TGTGCCAGCAGGAGGCCAGGGGCGAACACTGAAGCTTTCTTT | TRBJ1-1 | TRBV27 | once | - | 14
CASSSYGQRGTDTQYF | TGTGCCAGCAGCTCATATGGACAGAGAGGCACAGATACGCAGTATTTT | TRBJ2-3 | TRBV5-6 | - | - | 16
CASSFGGPSGNTIYF | TGTGCCAGCAGCTTCGGCGGACCTTCTGGAAACACCATATATTTT | TRBJ1-3 | TRBV11-2 | - | - | 15
CASSLGGQGIHEQYF | TGTGCCAGCAGCTTGGGAGGACAGGGGATCCACGAGCAGTACTTC | TRBJ2-7 | TRBV7-2 | - | TRBD1 | 15
CASSSSGNEQFF | TGTGCCAGCAGCTCCTCGGGCAATGAGCAGTTCTTC | TRBJ2-1 | TRBV5-6 | - | - | 12
CASSLDRGRDTQYF | TGTGCCAGCAGTCTGGACAGGGGGCGAGATACGCAGTATTTT | TRBJ2-3 | TRBV6-5 | once | TRBD1 | 14
CASTPRGGLGRDEQYF | TGTGCCAGCACCCCCCGAGGGGGGCTGGGGCGGGACGAGCAGTACTTC | TRBJ2-7 | TRBV6-7 | - | - | 16
CASSLMAGRGNEQFF | TGTGCCAGCAGCCTCATGGCGGGGAGAGGCAATGAGCAGTTCTTC | TRBJ2-1 | TRBV11-3 | once | - | 15